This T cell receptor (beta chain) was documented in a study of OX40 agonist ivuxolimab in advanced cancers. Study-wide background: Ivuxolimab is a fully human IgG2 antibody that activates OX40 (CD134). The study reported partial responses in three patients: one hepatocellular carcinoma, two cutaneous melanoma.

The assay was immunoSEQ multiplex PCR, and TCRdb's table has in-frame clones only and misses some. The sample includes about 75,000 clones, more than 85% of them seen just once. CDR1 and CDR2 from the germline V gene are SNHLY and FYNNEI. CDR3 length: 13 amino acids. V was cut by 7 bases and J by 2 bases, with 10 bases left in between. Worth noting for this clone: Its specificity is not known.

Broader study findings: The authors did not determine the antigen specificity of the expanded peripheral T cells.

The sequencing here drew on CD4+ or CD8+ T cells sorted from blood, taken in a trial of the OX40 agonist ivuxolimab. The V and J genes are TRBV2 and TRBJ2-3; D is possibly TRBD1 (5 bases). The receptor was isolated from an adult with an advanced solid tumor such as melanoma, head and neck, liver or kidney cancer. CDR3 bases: TGTGCCAGCACCGCCAGGGTCACAGATACGCAGTATTTT. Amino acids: CASTARVTDTQYF.